Following are 17 T cell receptor beta chains from one sample sequenced in a study of TIL therapy for anti-PD-1-resistant metastatic lung cancer. The libraries were made with immunoSEQ v3. Only in-frame clones appear in the TCRdb table, and some are missing; sequencing was by immunoSEQ multiplex PCR. This table has about 50,000 clones, roughly 70% appearing once. Time point meaning: pre-treatment sample, taken before nivolumab and TIL therapy. Most excised metastases sampled were pleural nodules or supraclavicular lymph nodes. The sequenced sample was tumor tissue, obtained at baseline. The receptors here all came from a person aged 30 to 80 with non-small cell lung cancer.

V gene TRBV6-5 combines with J gene TRBJ1-2; D not certain. The V gene's germline CDR1 is MNHEY and CDR2 SVGAGI. V was clipped by 0 bases and J by 4 bases, with 12 bases between them. The CDR3 has 15 amino acids. As DNA, the CDR3 is TGTGCCAGCAGTTACTCCGACGGACTGGGCTATGGCTACACCTTC. It yields the protein CASSYSDGLGYGYTF.

This clone is a singleton in its sample. The chain uses TRBV6-1 and TRBJ1-1; D is uncertain. In germline, CDR1 is MNHNS, CDR2 SASEGT. The CDR3 has 13 residues. Deletions cut 6 bases from V and 4 bases from J, with 12 bases between. CDR3 nucleotides: TGTGCCAGCAGCCTGACACGCGGCACTGAAGCTTTCTTT. It translates to CASSLTRGTEAFF.

CDR3 sequence: CAWSQIGAGGTQYF. CDR3 nucleotide sequence: TGTGCCTGGAGCCAAATTGGGGCAGGCGGGACCCAGTACTTC. This rearrangement joins TRBV30 to TRBJ2-5, with a weak D call TRBD1 (5 bases). Per germline, CDR1 GTSNPN and CDR2 SVGIG (reference sequence). This CDR3 comprises 14 residues. With 3 bases removed from V and 7 bases from J, the gap between germline ends came to 18 bases.

V and J are TRBV11-1 and TRBJ2-5, with D unresolved. The CDR3 length is 14 residues. Trimming cost V 5 bases and J 5 bases, with 15 bases left between them. The germline V gene encodes CDR1 SGHAT and CDR2 FQDESV (reference sequence). The CDR3 bases are TGTGCCAGCAGCCCCCAGGATATCGAGGAGACCCAGTACTTC. It specifies CASSPQDIEETQYF.

A word on this clone: The junction differs from germline at one of its ends, possibly a read error. V is TRBV7-7 and J is TRBJ2-1; 11 bases align to TRBD2. CDR1 is SSHAT, CDR2 FNYEAQ, per germline (reference sequence). The CDR3 runs 16 residues. CDR3 sequence reads: CASSLRLAGRYNEQFF. The CDR3 DNA sequence: TGTGCTAGCAGTTTAAGACTAGCGGGGAGATACAATGAGCAGTTCTTC.

The chain couples TRBV14 to TRBJ1-2, with 8 positions matching TRBD1. CDR3 size: 20 residues. Per germline, CDR1 SGHDN and CDR2 FVKESK. V lost 1 base and J lost 1; bases outside the gene matches: 17. The CDR3 loop is CASSQVSFTQGDHVNYGYTF. The CDR3 DNA sequence: TGTGCCAGCAGCCAAGTCTCTTTTACACAGGGGGACCACGTTAACTATGGCTACACCTTC.

The gene calls are TRBV9 and TRBJ2-1, with a possible D match to TRBD2 (6 bases). With 2 bases removed from V and 8 bases from J, the gap between germline ends came to 11 bases. The CDR3 has 13 residues. Germline values: CDR1 SGDLS, CDR2 YYNGEE. The CDR3 loop reads CASSVRLVDEQFF. The DNA for the CDR3 is TGTGCCAGCAGCGTGCGACTAGTTGATGAGCAGTTCTTC.

This clone was counted only a few times. The chain uses TRBV30 and TRBJ1-2, with D hard to call. The CDR3 is 14 amino acids. The germline V and J ends were trimmed by 4 bases and 2 bases, with 14 bases remaining between them. CDR1 and CDR2 from the germline V gene are GTSNPN and SVGIG (reference sequence). CDR3 nucleotides: TGTGCCTGGACCGTAGCCTGGAGAAACTATGGCTACACCTTC. This gives the protein CAWTVAWRNYGYTF.

The rearrangement joins TRBV2 to TRBJ2-7, with TRBD1 matching 7 bases. V lost 9 bases, J lost 2 bases, and 16 bases stayed unmatched. In germline, CDR1 is SNHLY, CDR2 FYNNEI. CDR3 length: 16 amino acids. Here the CDR3 DNA reads TGTGCCAGTAGGGGGCTCAACGGGCCAAAAGCCTACGAGCAGTACTTC. Protein product: CASRGLNGPKAYEQYF.

This clone was counted between two and nine times. This chain joins TRBV7-2 and TRBJ2-7; 10 bases map to TRBD2. The CDR3 runs to 15 residues. Germline V gene data show CDR1 as SGHTA and CDR2 as FQGNSA. After removal of 6 bases from V and 4 bases from J, the junction contained 9 bases not matched to a gene. The CDR3 region has the DNA TGTGCCAGCAGACGCTCTAGCGGGGGTATTTACGAGCAGTACTTC. Protein sequence: CASRRSSGGIYEQYF.

V usage is TRBV6-5 and J usage is TRBJ2-3, with D perhaps given as TRBD1 or TRBD2 (5 bases each). The V gene's germline CDR1 is MNHEY and CDR2 SVGAGI. The CDR3 has 14 residues. V dropped 5 bases and J dropped 6 bases, with 15 bases sitting between them. Here the CDR3 DNA reads TGTGCCAGCAGTGTCGTCGGGGCTGGCGATACGCAGTATTTT. This codes for CASSVVGAGDTQYF.

V is TRBV5-1 and J is TRBJ1-3, with no clear D. Trimming took off 0 bases at V and 3 bases at J, with 4 bases between the two ends. Germline assignment: CDR1 SGHRS and CDR2 YFSETQ. CDR3 length: 13 amino acids. In DNA, the CDR3 is TGCGCCAGCAGCTTGGAGGGTGGAAACACCATATATTTT. It encodes CASSLEGGNTIYF.

This clone was picked up one time. The rearrangement joins TRBV5-1 to TRBJ2-2; D possibly uses TRBD1 or TRBD2 (7 bases each). The germline gives CDR1 SGHRS, CDR2 YFSETQ. V lost 0 bases to trimming and J lost 5 bases, with 17 bases between them. CDR3 length equals 17 residues. The CDR3 DNA is TGCGCCAGCAGCTTGGAGTTGGGAGGGGGCCGGACCGGGGAGCTGTTTTTT. This codes for CASSLELGGGRTGELFF.

The chain joins TRBV5-6 to TRBJ1-2; 7 bases agree with TRBD1. The ends lost 0 bases at V and 13 bases at J; junction bases unmatched: 6. The CDR3 extends over 12 amino acids. In germline, CDR1 is SGHDT, CDR2 YYEEEE. CDR3 nucleotides: TGTGCCAGCAGCTTGGGCCAGGGGGTGTGCACCTTC. It translates to CASSLGQGVCTF.

This clone was seen more than once but under ten times. The genes are TRBV4-1 and TRBJ2-7; tentatively, D is TRBD2 (5 bases). Germline CDR1 and CDR2: MGHRA and YSYEKL. V was clipped by 5 bases and J by 5 bases, with 7 bases between them. The length of the CDR3 is 11 residues. CDR3 sequence reads: CASSVGDEQYF. The CDR3 DNA follows: TGCGCCAGCAGCGTCGGGGACGAGCAGTACTTC.

The chain joins TRBV29-1 to TRBJ2-3; D remains unclear. CDR3 length equals 12 residues. Trimming left V 5 bases short and J 2 bases short, with 8 bases between. Germline V gene data show CDR1 as SQVTM and CDR2 as ANQGSEA. CDR3 region: CSVMVITDTQYF. The DNA of the CDR3 is TGCAGCGTTATGGTCATCACAGATACGCAGTATTTT.

In this sample, this clone turned up once. The V and J genes are TRBV5-4 and TRBJ2-3; D is unresolved. Germline CDR1 is SGHNT and CDR2 is YYREEE (reference sequence). Trimming cost V 3 bases and J 4 bases, with 12 bases left between them. CDR3 length: 14 residues. The CDR3 region has the DNA TGTGCCAGCAGCTCCTACCCACGGGCAGATACGCAGTATTTT. Translating it yields CASSSYPRADTQYF.